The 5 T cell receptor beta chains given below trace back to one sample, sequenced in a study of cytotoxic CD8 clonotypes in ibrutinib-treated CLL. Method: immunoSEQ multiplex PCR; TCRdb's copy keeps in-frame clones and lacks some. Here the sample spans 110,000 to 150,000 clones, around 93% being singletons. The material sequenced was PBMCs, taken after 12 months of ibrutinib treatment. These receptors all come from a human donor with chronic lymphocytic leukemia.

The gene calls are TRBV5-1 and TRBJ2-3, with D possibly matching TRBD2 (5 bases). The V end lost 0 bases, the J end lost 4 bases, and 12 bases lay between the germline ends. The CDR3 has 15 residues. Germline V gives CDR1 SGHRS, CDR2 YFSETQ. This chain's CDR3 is CASSLELAGSDTQYF. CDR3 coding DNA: TGCGCCAGCAGCTTGGAGCTAGCTGGGTCAGATACGCAGTATTTT. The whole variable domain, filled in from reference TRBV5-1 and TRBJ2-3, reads KAGVTQTPRYLIKTRGQQVTLSCSPISGHRSVSWYQQTPGQGLQFLFEYFSETQRNKGNFPGRFSGRQFSNSRSEMNVSTLELGDSALYLCASSLELAGSDTQYFGPGTRLTVL.

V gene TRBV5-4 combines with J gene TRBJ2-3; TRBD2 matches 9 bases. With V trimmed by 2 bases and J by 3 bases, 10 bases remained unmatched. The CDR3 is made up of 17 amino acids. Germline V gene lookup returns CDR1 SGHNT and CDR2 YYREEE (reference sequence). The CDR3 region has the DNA TGTGCCAGCAGCTTCCTTATAGCGGGAGATCTGACAGATACGCAGTATTTT. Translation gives CASSFLIAGDLTDTQYF.

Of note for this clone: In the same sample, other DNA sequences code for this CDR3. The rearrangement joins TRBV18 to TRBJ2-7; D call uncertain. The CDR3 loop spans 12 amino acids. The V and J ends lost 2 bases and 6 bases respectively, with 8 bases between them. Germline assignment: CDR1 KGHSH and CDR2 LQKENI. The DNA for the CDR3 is TGTGCCAGCTCACCAACGGGTACCGAGCAGTACTTC. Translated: CASSPTGTEQYF.

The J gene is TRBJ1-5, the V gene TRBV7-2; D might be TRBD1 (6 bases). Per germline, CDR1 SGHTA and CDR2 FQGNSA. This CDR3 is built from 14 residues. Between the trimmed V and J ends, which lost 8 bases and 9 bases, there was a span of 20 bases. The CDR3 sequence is CASSEGGPQGPQHF. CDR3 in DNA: TGTGCCAGCTCCGAGGGGGGCCCCCAAGGGCCCCAGCATTTT.

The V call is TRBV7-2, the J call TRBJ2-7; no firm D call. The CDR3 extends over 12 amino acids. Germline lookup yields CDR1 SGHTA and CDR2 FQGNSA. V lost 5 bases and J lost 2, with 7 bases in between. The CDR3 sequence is CASSQNTYEQYF. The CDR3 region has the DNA TGTGCCAGCAGCCAGAATACCTACGAGCAGTACTTC.